The next 20 T cell receptor beta chains were all read from a single sample in a study of shared clonotypes between healthy human individuals. CD45RO-negative CD8 cells positively selected for CCR7 made up the naive population, which excluded terminally differentiated effector memory CD45RA+ cells. Libraries were prepared by immunoSEQ multiplex PCR; TCRdb keeps only in-frame clonotypes and omits some of them. The sample lists around 2,000,000 clones; about 93% were seen once. The specimen sequenced was naive CD8+ T cells from PBMCs. Receptors were obtained from a man in his late teens or twenties in good health. Some clones in this sample may be carry-over from other donors' samples.

The chain joins TRBV9 to TRBJ2-6; D possibly corresponds to TRBD2 (6 bases). The CDR3 is 16 amino acids. V lost 4 bases, J lost 2 bases, and 13 bases lay in between. Germline values: CDR1 SGDLS, CDR2 YYNGEE. The CDR3 bases are TGTGCCAGCAGCCTTGGGACTGCTACTGGGGCCAACGTCCTGACTTTC. The encoded protein is CASSLGTATGANVLTF.

The CDR3 loop is CASSLKGTGGYYEQYF. The CDR3 coding sequence is TGTGCCAGCAGCTTGAAGGGTACCGGAGGATACTACGAGCAGTACTTC. V is TRBV5-4 and J is TRBJ2-7; maybe TRBD2 (5 bases). This CDR3 contains 16 residues. Trimming left V 1 base short and J 3 bases short, with 17 bases between. Germline V gives CDR1 SGHNT, CDR2 YYREEE (reference sequence).

The chain has TRBV7-2 and TRBJ1-4; D unresolved. Per germline, CDR1 SGHTA and CDR2 FQGNSA. This CDR3 has 16 amino acids. V gave up 4 bases and J gave up 4 bases, with 16 bases separating them. The CDR3 loop reads CASSSVMVGVNEKLFF. CDR3 DNA sequence: TGTGCCAGCAGCTCGGTAATGGTAGGAGTTAATGAAAAACTGTTTTTT.

V and J are TRBV4-1 and TRBJ2-2, with TRBD2 matching over 7 bases. Germline CDR1 reads MGHRA; CDR2 reads YSYEKL. This CDR3 comprises 13 residues. The CDR3 nucleotides are TGCGGGGCTAGCGGATCGAACACCGGGGAGCTGTTTTTT. This translates into CGASGSNTGELFF.

CDR3 sequence (DNA): TGTGCCAGCAGCGTACGGGGGAGCTCCTACGAGCAGTACTTC. Protein: CASSVRGSSYEQYF. This chain links TRBV7-2 with TRBJ2-7, with TRBD2 as a possible D gene (6 bases). The CDR3 extends over 14 amino acids. V was trimmed by 5 bases and J by 0 bases, leaving 11 bases between them. Germline V CDR1 and CDR2: SGHTA, FQGNSA. Supplemented by reference TRBV7-2 and TRBJ2-7, the full variable domain reads GAGVSQSPSNKVTEKGKDVELRCDPISGHTALYWYRQSLGQGLEFLIYFQGNSAPDKSGLPSDRFSAERTGGSVSTLTIQRTQQEDSAVYLCASSVRGSSYEQYFGPGTRLTVT.

This rearrangement joins TRBV9 to TRBJ2-1, with 10 bases fitting TRBD1. CDR1 is SGDLS, CDR2 YYNGEE, per germline. The CDR3 is made up of 15 amino acids. The ends lost 0 bases at V and 5 bases at J; junction bases unmatched: 2. CDR3 coding DNA: TGTGCCAGCAGCGTAGGACAGGGGGCGAACAATGAGCAGTTCTTC. Its protein is CASSVGQGANNEQFF.

This chain uses TRBV11-2 with TRBJ2-7, with 7 bases aligning to TRBD1. Losses at the gene ends were 2 bases for V and 7 bases for J; bases not matched to a gene: 14. Germline V gene data show CDR1 as SGHAT and CDR2 as FQNNGV. There are 16 residues in the CDR3. CDR3 sequence (DNA): TGTGCCAGCAGCTTAAACTCCATCGACAGGGCGGTAGAGCAGTACTTC. This gives the protein CASSLNSIDRAVEQYF.

The J gene is TRBJ2-7, the V gene TRBV11-2; the D gene is possibly TRBD1 (5 bases). V was cut by 7 bases and J by 2 bases, with 12 bases left in between. The length of the CDR3 is 13 residues. Germline V CDR1 and CDR2: SGHAT, FQNNGV. The CDR3 sequence: CASNQDSTYEQYF. The CDR3 coding sequence is TGTGCCAGCAACCAAGACAGCACCTACGAGCAGTACTTC.

This clone was detected a few times. Other nucleotide sequences in the sample specify the same CDR3. J is TRBJ2-7 and V is TRBV27; TRBD2 aligns across 9 bases. The length of the CDR3 is 13 residues. Germline V gives CDR1 MNHEY, CDR2 SMNVEV (reference sequence). V gave up 5 bases and J gave up 4 bases; unmatched junction bases: 3. CDR3: CASSPGLAYEQYF. In nucleotides, the CDR3 is TGTGCCAGCAGTCCGGGACTAGCTTACGAGCAGTACTTC.

The V call is TRBV5-6, the J call TRBJ2-5; TRBD1 matches at 12 bases. CDR3 length: 15 amino acids. CDR1 and CDR2 (germline): SGHDT, YYEEEE. With V trimmed by 3 bases and J by 6 bases, 6 bases remained unmatched. In DNA, the CDR3 is TGTGCCAGCAGCTGGGGGACAGGGGGCGCGAAGACCCAGTACTTC. Its translation is CASSWGTGGAKTQYF.

V and J are TRBV18 and TRBJ2-7; D may correspond to TRBD1 or TRBD2 (5 bases each). Trimming removed 3 bases at V and 3 bases at J, with 15 bases between. In germline, CDR1 is KGHSH, CDR2 LQKENI. This CDR3 has 15 amino acids. CDR3 region: CASSPSNGALYEQYF. The CDR3 DNA follows: TGTGCCAGCTCACCGTCTAACGGGGCTCTCTACGAGCAGTACTTC.

The table lists this clone with a few counts. This chain joins TRBV7-9 and TRBJ1-4, with 7 bases fitting TRBD1. This CDR3 region has 12 residues. After removal of 8 bases from V and 8 bases from J, the junction contained 5 bases not matched to a gene. Germline CDR1 SEHNR, CDR2 FQNEAQ (reference sequence). The CDR3 reads CASGGGGEKLFF. In DNA form, the CDR3 reads TGTGCCAGCGGAGGGGGCGGAGAAAAACTGTTTTTT.

Worth noting for this clone: The sample contains more than one DNA sequence encoding this CDR3. CDR3 nucleotides: TGTGCCTGGAGTGCGTATAGCAATCAGCCCCAGCATTTT. Translated, it gives CAWSAYSNQPQHF. This chain links TRBV30 with TRBJ1-5; unclear D gene. From germline, CDR1 is GTSNPN and CDR2 SVGIG (reference sequence). This CDR3 comprises 13 residues. V shed 1 base and J shed 0 bases, with 4 bases lying between them. Filled out from reference TRBV30 and TRBJ1-5, the complete variable domain reads SQTIHQWPATLVQPVGSPLSLECTVEGTSNPNLYWYRQAAGRGLQLLFYSVGIGQISSEVPQNLSASRPQDRQFILSSKKLLLSDSGFYLCAWSAYSNQPQHFGDGTRLSIL.

This chain links TRBV5-1 with TRBJ2-2; no clear D gene. V shed 3 bases and J shed 5 bases, with 8 bases lying between them. Germline CDR1 is SGHRS and CDR2 is YFSETQ. The CDR3 runs to 13 residues. The CDR3 protein is CASSWPGTGELFF. For the CDR3, the DNA is TGCGCCAGCAGCTGGCCCGGGACCGGGGAGCTGTTTTTT.

The V gene is TRBV7-8, the J gene TRBJ2-6; 8 nucleotides line up with TRBD1. From germline, CDR1 is SGHVS and CDR2 FQNEAQ. This CDR3 has 16 residues. Unmatched junction bases numbered 10, after V lost 2 bases and J lost 10 bases. CDR3 in amino acids: CASSLQPGGPQNVLTF. The DNA of the CDR3 is TGTGCCAGCAGCTTACAACCAGGGGGCCCTCAAAACGTCCTGACTTTC.

The rearrangement links TRBV10-3 to TRBJ2-5; TRBD1 matches at 10 bases. J was trimmed by 0 bases and V by 6 bases; bases with no gene match: 4. This CDR3 is built from 15 residues. Per germline, CDR1 ENHRY and CDR2 SYGVKD. CDR3 loop: CAIRGGTGDQETQYF. Here the CDR3 DNA reads TGTGCCATCAGGGGGGGGACAGGGGACCAAGAGACCCAGTACTTC.

The V gene is TRBV13, the J gene TRBJ2-1, with D tentatively TRBD2 (6 bases). Germline V gene lookup returns CDR1 PRHDT and CDR2 FYEKMQ (reference sequence). CDR3 length: 17 amino acids. V gave up 4 bases and J gave up 0 bases, with 16 bases separating them. The CDR3 coding sequence is TGTGCCAGCAGCTCACTCTCTAGCGCCAGCTCCTACAATGAGCAGTTCTTC. Amino acids: CASSSLSSASSYNEQFF.

This clone has just a few counts. The gene calls are TRBV6-4 and TRBJ1-1; the D gene is possibly TRBD1 (6 bases). The CDR3 totals 15 residues. The V end lost 7 bases, the J end lost 3 bases, and 18 bases lay between the germline ends. In germline, CDR1 is MRHNA, CDR2 SNTAGT. This chain's CDR3 is CASNLTGGADTEAFF. CDR3 DNA sequence: TGTGCCAGCAACCTCACCGGGGGGGCGGACACTGAAGCTTTCTTT.

This clone was seen a handful of times. The chain carries TRBV28 and TRBJ2-7; tentatively, D is TRBD1 (7 bases). The CDR3 spans 17 residues. The V and J ends lost 5 bases and 2 bases respectively, with 22 bases between them. Germline V gives CDR1 MDHEN, CDR2 SYDVKM. CDR3 bases: TGTGCCAGCAGTCCCAGGAGGGGACAGAGAAACCCCTACGAGCAGTACTTC. This gives the protein CASSPRRGQRNPYEQYF.

This chain uses TRBV29-1 with TRBJ2-7; 8 nucleotides align to TRBD2. The length of the CDR3 is 15 residues. The V gene's germline CDR1 is SQVTM and CDR2 ANQGSEA. Trimming cost V 1 base and J 2 bases; bases outside gene matches: 7. The CDR3: CSVEGGTRGTYEQYF. The CDR3 DNA reads as TGCAGCGTTGAAGGGGGGACTAGAGGGACCTACGAGCAGTACTTC.